What follows are 14 T cell receptor beta chains derived from one specimen sequenced in a study of beta chain features in type 1 diabetes. Study-level findings and limits: Shorter TCRB CDR3s, moderately but significantly so, were found in Type 1 diabetes patients in all four CD4+ subsets.

The investigators reverse transcribed all of the isolated RNA, so they sequenced expressed TCRB transcripts. The assay was immunoSEQ multiplex PCR, and TCRdb's table has in-frame clones only and misses some. The sample shows hundreds of thousands of clones, 10% to 15% of them seen only once. No antigen has been assigned to these receptors. Sequenced: naive CD4+ T cells from blood. The receptors originated from a young man with type 1 diabetes.

Concerning this clone: At the DNA level, this CDR3 is encoded by other sequences in the same sample as well. The V and J genes are TRBV7-9 and TRBJ2-2, with D perhaps matching TRBD1 (6 bases). This CDR3 has 15 residues. CDR1 is SEHNR and CDR2 is FQNEAQ in the germline V gene (reference sequence). With 1 base removed from V and 5 bases from J, the gap between germline ends came to 11 bases. The CDR3 is CASSLGTGRTGELFF. CDR3 nucleotides: TGTGCCAGCAGCTTAGGAACAGGGAGAACCGGGGAGCTGTTTTTT.

The chain uses TRBV6-5 and TRBJ2-7; D is possibly TRBD1 (5 bases). Germline-derived CDR1 and CDR2 are MNHEY and SVGAGI. The CDR3 contains 15 residues. Trimming removed 4 bases from V and 6 bases from J, with 19 bases in between. In nucleotides, the CDR3 is TGTGCCAGCAGTTCCTCCGGGCCCACAGGACCCGAGCAGTACTTC. The encoded protein is CASSSSGPTGPEQYF.

The chain links TRBV27 to TRBJ1-5; D may be TRBD1 (6 bases). Looked up from germline, CDR1 is MNHEY and CDR2 is SMNVEV (reference sequence). The length of the CDR3 is 16 residues. Trimming took off 0 bases at V and 3 bases at J, with 12 bases between the two ends. CDR3 residues: CASSLSGGNFNQPQHF. CDR3 nucleotides: TGTGCCAGCAGTTTATCCGGGGGCAATTTCAATCAGCCCCAGCATTTT.

V and J are TRBV29-1 and TRBJ1-2; D ambiguous. Per germline, CDR1 SQVTM and CDR2 ANQGSEA. The CDR3 sequence is 12 residues long. V was cut by 3 bases and J by 2 bases, with 7 bases left in between. In DNA, the CDR3 is TGCAGCGTTGACCCGGAAAACTATGGCTACACCTTC. This codes for CSVDPENYGYTF.

There are a few counts of this clone. The V call is TRBV7-9, the J call TRBJ2-7; possibly TRBD2 for D (6 bases). With 5 bases removed from V and 6 bases from J, the gap between germline ends came to 20 bases. The CDR3 covers 15 residues. Germline values: CDR1 SEHNR, CDR2 FQNEAQ (reference sequence). The CDR3 bases are TGTGCCAGCAGCCCGTCGGGGGACGGGTTGGCCGAGCAGTACTTC. Translation gives CASSPSGDGLAEQYF.

Of note for this clone: The same CDR3 can be traced to other DNA sequences in this sample. The V and J genes are TRBV10-3 and TRBJ2-3; 9 positions agree with TRBD2. In germline, CDR1 is ENHRY, CDR2 SYGVKD. The CDR3 loop spans 16 amino acids. V was pared by 0 bases and J by 1 base, with 2 bases of the junction left unmatched. In DNA, the CDR3 is TGTGCCATCAGTGAGTCGGTAGCGGGGGGCACAGATACGCAGTATTTT. It specifies CAISESVAGGTDTQYF.

This chain uses TRBV4-2 with TRBJ1-5, with unresolved D. Germline assignment: CDR1 LGHNA and CDR2 YNFKEQ. V was trimmed by 0 bases and J by 4 bases, leaving 7 bases between them. CDR3 size: 14 residues. The CDR3 is CASSQDYGNQPQHF. The CDR3 DNA reads TGTGCCAGCAGCCAAGATTACGGGAATCAGCCCCAGCATTTT.

CDR3 sequence reads: CASSPRNRGNTEAFF. DNA of the CDR3: TGTGCCAGCTCACCACGAAACAGAGGGAACACTGAAGCTTTCTTT. This sequence joins TRBV18 and TRBJ1-1; unclear D gene. CDR1 and CDR2 (germline): KGHSH, LQKENI. With 1 base removed from V and 1 base from J, the gap between germline ends came to 10 bases. The CDR3 has 15 residues.

This clone was counted between two and nine times. The rearrangement links TRBV15 to TRBJ2-3; 8 bases are a match to TRBD2. V shed 1 base and J 1 base; nucleotides not matched to a gene: 4. The CDR3 consists of 16 residues. Looked up from germline, CDR1 is LNHNV and CDR2 is YYDKDF (reference sequence). CDR3 sequence (DNA): TGTGCCACCAGCAGAGGGTGGCGGGGGGGCACAGATACGCAGTATTTT. Amino acid sequence: CATSRGWRGGTDTQYF.

This chain connects TRBV5-1 to TRBJ2-1; the match to TRBD1 covers 8 bases. The J segment lost 7 bases and the V segment lost 4 bases, leaving 10 bases of the junction unmatched. The CDR3 consists of 15 residues. Germline lookup yields CDR1 SGHRS and CDR2 YFSETQ. CDR3: CASSKQGAEGNEQFF. Here the CDR3 DNA reads TGCGCCAGCAGCAAGCAGGGGGCTGAGGGAAATGAGCAGTTCTTC.

This clone appeared a few times. This chain uses TRBV2 with TRBJ1-2; 7 nucleotides align to TRBD1. The CDR3 totals 15 residues. Trimming at V came to 6 bases and at J to 8 bases, leaving 15 bases not matched to a gene. Germline lookup yields CDR1 SNHLY and CDR2 FYNNEI. The CDR3 region has the DNA TGTGCCAGCAGCCCCAGCCGACAGGGCTCCGGCGGCTACACCTTC. Encoded protein: CASSPSRQGSGGYTF.

This clone has only a few counts. The J gene is TRBJ1-1, the V gene TRBV25-1; TRBD1 agrees at 7 bases. CDR3 length equals 15 residues. With V trimmed by 6 bases and J by 0 bases, 7 bases remained unmatched. Germline V lookup: CDR1 MGHDK, CDR2 SYGVNS. For the CDR3, the DNA is TGTGCCAGCAGGGAAGCCGGGACAGTGAACACTGAAGCTTTCTTT. It codes for CASREAGTVNTEAFF. Complete variable domain (other parts from reference TRBV25-1 and TRBJ1-1): EADIYQTPRYLVIGTGKKITLECSQTMGHDKMYWYQQDPGMELHLIHYSYGVNSTEKGDLSSESTVSRIRTEHFPLTLESARPSHTSQYLCASREAGTVNTEAFFGQGTRLTVV.

The sample holds a few counts of this clone. The chain uses TRBV30 and TRBJ2-7; no reliable D call. Germline CDR1 is GTSNPN and CDR2 is SVGIG (reference sequence). Deletions cut 7 bases from V and 3 bases from J, with 7 bases between. This CDR3 comprises 10 residues. CDR3 amino acids: CASGHYEQYF. The CDR3 DNA is TGTGCCTCCGGCCACTACGAGCAGTACTTC. Complete variable domain (other parts from reference TRBV30 and TRBJ2-7): SQTIHQWPATLVQPVGSPLSLECTVEGTSNPNLYWYRQAAGRGLQLLFYSVGIGQISSEVPQNLSASRPQDRQFILSSKKLLLSDSGFYLCASGHYEQYFGPGTRLTVT.

The chain recombines TRBV14 with TRBJ1-5; D is ambiguous. Germline values: CDR1 SGHDN, CDR2 FVKESK. Trimming stripped 6 bases from V and 4 bases from J, with 1 base between. The CDR3 has 10 amino acids. CDR3 region: CASRNQPQHF. The CDR3 coding sequence is TGTGCCAGCAGGAATCAGCCCCAGCATTTT.